This T cell receptor beta chain was recovered during a study of post-analysis software for immune sequencing data. Study as a whole: The courses of disease that were included comprised relapsing-remitting, secondary progressive and progressive-relapsing multiple sclerosis.

Germline V gene data show CDR1 as SGHNT and CDR2 as YYREEE (reference sequence). V dropped 2 bases and J dropped 6 bases, with 10 bases sitting between them. The CDR3 has 13 amino acids. On this clonotype itself: Its specificity is not known.

Carried by the TCR beta cDNA libraries were unique molecular identifiers. TCRdb fed the PCR reads into MiXCR, producing one record per CDR3 protein. This sample yields hundreds of thousands of distinct CDR3 sequences, of which roughly 46% are seen a single time; 1.7% belongs to the top ten. General observations from the study: TRBV5-6, TRBV5-1 and TRBV20-1 were among roughly 5 TRBV segments more frequent in patients than controls. F measure grouped same-batch samples tightly together. Normalized Chao1 diversity was significantly reduced in patients versus controls.

The TCR was taken from a girl under 18 with multiple sclerosis. Sequenced sample: blood. The chain employs TRBV5-4 and TRBJ2-3; TRBD1 might be the D (6 bases). CDR3 in amino acids: CASSFTGSDTQYF. The DNA for the CDR3 is TGTGCCAGCAGCTTTACAGGGTCGGATACGCAGTATTTT.